This T cell receptor beta chain was sequenced during a study of siplizumab effects on memory and regulatory T cells. V was clipped by 1 base and J by 7 bases, with 20 bases between them. The germline gives CDR1 SEHNR, CDR2 FQNEAQ (reference sequence). The CDR3 loop spans 16 amino acids. To note about this clone: The antigen remains undetermined.

Study results and caveats: With siplizumab, cumulative frequency of CD4+ memory-derived alloreactive sequences dropped significantly. Naive or memory phenotype assignment was not possible for roughly 80-95% of proliferating CD4+ or CD8+ clones. The mean Treg-derived percentage of mappable alloreactive CD4+ clones was around 69% with siplizumab compared with under 30% in controls.

Per sample, about 10^5 TCR templates underwent assay. Profiled with immunoSEQ multiplex PCR; TCRdb holds only in-frame clones, not every one. The sample contains 85,000 to 130,000 clones, around 95% of which appear only once. The source material was Tregs sorted from blood. This clonotype originated in a human donor in good health. This chain joins TRBV7-9 and TRBJ2-7; D is unclear. CDR3 DNA sequence: TGTGCCAGCAGCTTAGGAGCTAGATACCGATCGGGTGAGCAGTACTTC. Translating gives CASSLGARYRSGEQYF. The whole variable domain, filled in from reference TRBV7-9 and TRBJ2-7, reads DTGVSQNPRHKITKRGQNVTFRCDPISEHNRLYWYRQTLGQGPEFLTYFQNEAQLEKSRLLSDRFSAERPKGSFSTLEIQRTEQGDSAMYLCASSLGARYRSGEQYFGPGTRLTVT.